These 20 T cell receptor beta chains originate from one sample sequenced in a study of OX40 agonist ivuxolimab in advanced cancers. Produced via immunoSEQ multiplex PCR; TCRdb's table is partial and in-frame only. This table has around 40,000 clones, roughly 80% appearing once. Sequenced here: CD4+ or CD8+ T cells sorted from blood, sampled in a trial of the OX40 agonist ivuxolimab. These receptor sequences come from an adult with an advanced solid tumor such as melanoma, head and neck, liver or kidney cancer.

CDR3 nucleotides: TGTGCCAGCAGCCCTCGGGGTAGCGGGGGTCCATCTATCTCCTACGAGCAGTACTTC. It yields the protein CASSPRGSGGPSISYEQYF. The genes are TRBV4-2 and TRBJ2-7; 9 bases align to TRBD2. Germline CDR1 is LGHNA and CDR2 is YNFKEQ. The length of the CDR3 is 19 residues. The V segment lost 4 bases and the J segment 0 bases; nucleotides outside the gene matches: 16.

The chain recombines TRBV5-6 with TRBJ2-2; 16 bases match TRBD2. CDR1 SGHDT and CDR2 YYEEEE come from the germline V gene. The trim removed 4 bases at V and 4 bases at J, leaving 7 bases unmatched. This CDR3 spans 18 amino acids. The CDR3 loop reads CASSPGLAGGGRTGELFF. The CDR3 nucleotides are TGTGCCAGCAGCCCGGGACTAGCGGGAGGGGGGCGCACCGGGGAGCTGTTTTTT.

The rearrangement links TRBV28 to TRBJ2-3, with D tentatively TRBD1 (6 bases). The CDR3 spans 14 residues. Germline CDR1 MDHEN, CDR2 SYDVKM. Trimming took 6 bases from V and 2 from J, leaving 12 bases between them. DNA of the CDR3: TGTGCCAGCAGCCAGGACAGACACACAGATACGCAGTATTTT. Residues: CASSQDRHTDTQYF. Using reference TRBV28 and TRBJ2-3 for the parts outside the CDR3, the full variable domain is DVKVTQSSRYLVKRTGEKVFLECVQDMDHENMFWYRQDPGLGLRLIYFSYDVKMKEKGDIPEGYSVSREKKERFSLILESASTNQTSMYLCASSQDRHTDTQYFGPGTRLTVL.

The chain joins TRBV15 to TRBJ2-7, with 9 nucleotides matching TRBD2. CDR1 is LNHNV, CDR2 YYDKDF, per germline (reference sequence). The CDR3 is 17 residues long. The V segment lost 5 bases and the J segment 2 bases; nucleotides outside the gene matches: 13. This CDR3 reads CATSVADVAGVTYEQYF. Here the CDR3 DNA reads TGTGCCACCAGCGTTGCTGATGTAGCGGGAGTGACCTACGAGCAGTACTTC.

This chain connects TRBV27 to TRBJ2-7; the D is unclear. The CDR3 sequence is 13 residues long. V lost 0 bases to trimming and J lost 6 bases, with 9 bases between them. Germline V lookup: CDR1 MNHEY, CDR2 SMNVEV (reference sequence). The CDR3 DNA reads as TGTGCCAGCAGTTTATCGGGATCCCCCGAGCAGTACTTC. Its translation: CASSLSGSPEQYF.

Only one count was recorded for this clone. The chain is built from TRBV28 and TRBJ1-1; D unresolved. CDR1 MDHEN and CDR2 SYDVKM come from the germline V gene. The CDR3 runs 13 residues. With 5 bases removed from V and 0 bases from J, the gap between germline ends came to 7 bases. CDR3 bases: TGTGCCAGCAGTCTCGACCTGAACACTGAAGCTTTCTTT. It translates to CASSLDLNTEAFF.

The genes are TRBV7-9 and TRBJ2-5, with TRBD1 matching over 9 bases. The germline gives CDR1 SEHNR, CDR2 FQNEAQ (reference sequence). Unmatched junction bases numbered 9, after V lost 1 base and J lost 3 bases. The CDR3 covers 17 residues. CDR3 amino acids: CASSLGGQGAQKETQYF. The CDR3 coding sequence is TGTGCCAGCAGCTTAGGGGGACAGGGAGCTCAAAAAGAGACCCAGTACTTC.

This chain joins TRBV27 and TRBJ2-1; D gene ambiguous. The germline gives CDR1 MNHEY, CDR2 SMNVEV (reference sequence). The CDR3 length is 12 residues. Trimming left V 2 bases short and J 8 bases short, with 7 bases between. The CDR3 DNA sequence: TGTGCCAGCAGTTTACCGGCAGATGAGCAGTTCTTC. It codes for CASSLPADEQFF.

The genes are TRBV28 and TRBJ2-1, with 8 nucleotides matching TRBD1. CDR3 size: 13 residues. V lost 5 bases to trimming and J lost 8 bases; unmatched junction nucleotides: 5. CDR1 is MDHEN and CDR2 is SYDVKM in the germline V gene. Here the CDR3 DNA reads TGTGCCAGCAGTCAGACAGGGGTCCATGAGCAGTTCTTC. It yields the protein CASSQTGVHEQFF. Full variable domain (rest looked up from reference TRBV28 and TRBJ2-1): DVKVTQSSRYLVKRTGEKVFLECVQDMDHENMFWYRQDPGLGLRLIYFSYDVKMKEKGDIPEGYSVSREKKERFSLILESASTNQTSMYLCASSQTGVHEQFFGPGTRLTVL.

The chain has TRBV15 and TRBJ1-1; D gene unclear. CDR3 length equals 14 residues. Germline CDR1 and CDR2: LNHNV and YYDKDF (reference sequence). V lost 0 bases to trimming and J lost 6 bases, with 11 bases between them. Here the CDR3 reads CATSRDKGWPEAFF. The CDR3 region has the DNA TGTGCCACCAGCAGAGATAAAGGGTGGCCTGAAGCTTTCTTT.

The J gene is TRBJ1-2, the V gene TRBV7-9; tentatively, D is TRBD1 (6 bases). The CDR3 runs 12 residues. CDR1 SEHNR and CDR2 FQNEAQ come from the germline V gene (reference sequence). V was trimmed by 3 bases and J by 10 bases, leaving 12 bases between them. The CDR3 nucleotides are TGTGCCAGCAGCTTTGGACAGTCCTCCTACACCTTC. It translates to CASSFGQSSYTF.

This clone appeared a single time. The V call is TRBV5-1, the J call TRBJ2-1, with 7 nucleotides matching TRBD1. Trimming removed 4 bases from V and 4 bases from J; junction bases left unmatched: 14. The CDR3 runs 17 residues. Germline CDR1 reads SGHRS; CDR2 reads YFSETQ. Here the CDR3 reads CASSIDLRQGGYNEQFF. DNA of the CDR3: TGCGCCAGCAGCATCGACCTACGACAGGGCGGTTACAATGAGCAGTTCTTC.

The chain carries TRBV19 and TRBJ2-1; D remains ambiguous. Trimming cost V 8 bases and J 6 bases, with 8 bases left between them. The CDR3 covers 11 residues. The germline gives CDR1 LNHDA, CDR2 SQIVND (reference sequence). In DNA, the CDR3 is TGTGCCAGTCGGTATTCCAATGAGCAGTTCTTC. Translating it yields CASRYSNEQFF.

This sequence joins TRBV5-1 and TRBJ2-7, with D hard to call. V was clipped by 7 bases and J by 0 bases, with 17 bases between them. Germline V gene sequence: CDR1 SGHRS, CDR2 YFSETQ. The CDR3 totals 15 residues. The CDR3: CASSEEGRSSYEQYF. The DNA for the CDR3 is TGCGCCAGCTCAGAAGAAGGCAGAAGCTCCTACGAGCAGTACTTC.

The genes are TRBV19 and TRBJ1-5; D call uncertain. The CDR3 contains 16 residues. V was pared by 5 bases and J by 1 base, with 15 bases between. In germline, CDR1 is LNHDA, CDR2 SQIVND (reference sequence). Here the CDR3 DNA reads TGTGCCAGTAGTCCAACGGGGTTAGGGAGCAATCAGCCCCAGCATTTT. Translating it yields CASSPTGLGSNQPQHF.

This chain connects TRBV15 to TRBJ2-5, with TRBD2 identical over 9 bases. The CDR3 runs 16 residues. The V and J ends lost 0 bases and 2 bases, in that order; junction bases with no gene match: 4. Germline V gene lookup returns CDR1 LNHNV and CDR2 YYDKDF (reference sequence). CDR3 nucleotides: TGTGCCACCAGCAGAGATCGGGCGGGGGGGCAAGAGACCCAGTACTTC. Translated, it gives CATSRDRAGGQETQYF.

This chain joins TRBV6-1 and TRBJ1-2, with a tentative D call TRBD1 (5 bases). Germline CDR1 and CDR2: MNHNS and SASEGT. Trimming left V 1 base short and J 4 bases short, with 13 bases between. The CDR3 totals 15 residues. CDR3: CASSEGRGISYGYTF. The CDR3 nucleotides read TGTGCCAGCAGTGAAGGACGGGGGATCTCCTATGGCTACACCTTC.

This chain links TRBV5-6 with TRBJ1-6, with D possibly being TRBD1 (5 bases). There are 15 residues in the CDR3. Between the trimmed V and J ends, which lost 0 bases and 7 bases, there was a span of 11 bases. Per germline, CDR1 SGHDT and CDR2 YYEEEE. CDR3 sequence reads: CASSLGRGLNSPLHF. The CDR3 DNA reads TGTGCCAGCAGCTTGGGGCGGGGGTTGAATTCACCCCTCCACTTT.

The chain combines TRBV19 with TRBJ2-2; maybe TRBD1 (6 bases). The CDR3 spans 14 residues. Trimming took 3 bases from V and 4 from J, leaving 9 bases between them. Germline V gene data show CDR1 as LNHDA and CDR2 as SQIVND (reference sequence). This CDR3 reads CASSIGRGTGELFF. CDR3 nucleotide sequence: TGTGCCAGTAGTATCGGCAGGGGCACCGGGGAGCTGTTTTTT.

The genes are TRBV4-1 and TRBJ2-4, with TRBD1 identical over 7 bases. J was trimmed by 1 base and V by 1 base; bases with no gene match: 1. Germline V CDR1 and CDR2: MGHRA, YSYEKL. The CDR3 has 15 amino acids. CDR3 protein: CASSQVRGAKNIQYF. CDR3 DNA: TGCGCCAGCAGCCAAGTCAGGGGGGCCAAAAACATTCAGTACTTC.